The 5 T cell receptor beta chains below come from one sample, sequenced in a study of CD8+ T cells in alopecia areata. The study sorted pooled cutaneous lymph node cells by CD4, CD8alpha, NKG2D, NKG2ACE and other markers. Following RNA extraction, reverse transcription yielded cDNA that acted as the sequencing template. Measured with immunoSEQ multiplex PCR; TCRdb has only the in-frame clones, and not every one. The sample has 200,000 to 300,000 clones, none seen only once. Material: CD4+ T cells sorted from a lymph node. These TCRs come from a C3H/HeJ mouse with alopecia areata. The MHC haplotype recorded for the strain is H2-k.

This clone turned up a few times. Gene names follow the mouse nomenclature. The read ends 4 residues before the CDR3 terminus; that terminus is restored from the germline J gene. The chain recombines TRBV13-3 with TRBJ2-2; 8 nucleotides align to TRBD2. This CDR3 is built from 15 residues. CDR1 NNHDY and CDR2 SYVADS come from the germline V gene. The V segment lost 2 bases and the J segment 4 bases; nucleotides outside the gene matches: 4. CDR3 DNA (partial): TGTGCCAGCAGTGACCGACTGGGGTCCACCGGG. This sequence encodes CASSDRLGSTG. Given in full, the CDR3 is CASSDRLGSTGQLYF.

This clone was counted a few times. Gene names denote mouse genes. The sequence runs out 4 residues before the end of the CDR3; the remainder is reconstructed from the germline J gene. The rearrangement joins TRBV13-3 to TRBJ1-2; 8 nucleotides align to TRBD1. The CDR3 consists of 15 residues. Germline lookup yields CDR1 NNHDY and CDR2 SYVADS. V lost 1 base, J lost 3 bases, and 5 bases stayed unmatched. The sequenced CDR3 bases are TGTGCCAGCAGTGATCTGACAGGGGAGGACTCC. Residues: CASSDLTGEDS. The whole CDR3 protein reads CASSDLTGEDSDYTF.

Notes on this clone: The gene names here belong to mouse. Coverage ceases 4 residues before the CDR3 finishes, and the germline J gene fills in the end. The identical CDR3 is also encoded by other nucleotide sequences in the sample. This chain links TRBV17 with TRBJ2-4, with a weak D call TRBD1 (5 bases). The CDR3 is 14 residues long. V lost 1 base and J lost 1, with 6 bases in between. The germline CDR1 and CDR2 sequences are MNHDT and YYDKIL. Incomplete CDR3 DNA: TGTGCTAGCAGTAGAGGAGGGGGTCAAAAC. Translating it yields CASSRGGGQN. In full, the CDR3 reads CASSRGGGQNTLYF.

This clone was detected only a few times. The genes are named according to mouse. Read sequence stops 4 residues before the CDR3 end, and the germline J gene provides the missing end. V usage is TRBV19 and J usage is TRBJ2-1, with 9 bases matching TRBD1. The CDR3 is 16 residues long. Germline V gives CDR1 FNHDT, CDR2 SITEND (reference sequence). V was clipped by 5 bases and J by 1 base; unmatched bases: 7. The part of the CDR3 DNA that was read is TGTGCCAGCAGCCGATCGACAGGGGGGAACTATGCT. Residues: CASSRSTGGNYA. The whole CDR3 sequence is CASSRSTGGNYAEQFF.

In this sample, this clone turned up a few times. Gene names and germline refer to mouse. The CDR3 is cut off 4 residues early in the read; its end comes from the germline J gene. The rearrangement uses TRBV13-3 and TRBJ2-7; 11 nucleotides line up with TRBD2. Trimming removed 3 bases from V and 0 bases from J; junction bases left unmatched: 2. The CDR3 is made up of 15 amino acids. Per the germline V gene, CDR1 is NNHDY and CDR2 is SYVADS. The chain's CDR3 is CASSVDWGGSYEQYF. Incomplete CDR3 DNA: TGTGCCAGCAGTGTCGACTGGGGGGGCTCCTAT.